A selection of T cell receptor beta chains follows, all from one sample in a study of persistence of HIV-infected CD4 T cells. Sequenced by immunoSEQ multiplex PCR; TCRdb stores in-frame clones only, minus some. The sample carries roughly 35,000 clones, 65% to 85% recorded once. No antigens are known for them. Sequencing used CD4+ T cells sorted from PBMCs after roughly 18-hour stimulation, obtained from a patient who received antiretroviral therapy. The receptors were gathered from an adult man with HIV who was CMV-seropositive. CDR3s include the opening cysteine and the closing phenylalanine or tryptophan. The D gene is left open where the match is weak. The size entry is marked missing in some rows and otherwise reads once, few, many or a size class.

j_call: TRBJ1-1; clone_size: NA; cdr3_length: 18; v_call: TRBV5-1; d_call: TRBD1; cdr3_aa: CASSFIGQGRYMNTEAFF; cdr3_nt: TGCGCCAGCAGCTTCATAGGACAGGGTAGGTATATGAACACTGAAGCTTTCTTT
j_call: TRBJ1-4; clone_size: NA; cdr3_length: 15; v_call: TRBV28; d_call: NA; cdr3_aa: CASSLGRATNEKLFF; cdr3_nt: TGTGCCAGCAGTTTAGGGCGGGCAACTAATGAAAAACTGTTTTTT
j_call: TRBJ2-1; clone_size: NA; cdr3_length: 13; v_call: TRBV18; d_call: NA; cdr3_aa: CASSPGDYNEQFF; cdr3_nt: TGTGCCAGCTCACCTGGAGACTACAATGAGCAGTTCTTC
j_call: TRBJ2-1; clone_size: NA; cdr3_length: 17; v_call: TRBV2; d_call: TRBD2; cdr3_aa: CASRALRGAGTYNEQFF; cdr3_nt: TGTGCCAGCAGGGCGCTTCGGGGAGCGGGGACTTACAATGAGCAGTTCTTC
j_call: TRBJ1-5; clone_size: NA; cdr3_length: 15; v_call: TRBV7-8; d_call: NA; cdr3_aa: CASSPRWDSNQPQHF; cdr3_nt: TGTGCCAGCAGCCCCCGATGGGATAGCAATCAGCCCCAGCATTTT
j_call: TRBJ1-3; clone_size: NA; cdr3_length: 14; v_call: TRBV3-1/TRBV3-2; d_call: NA; cdr3_aa: CASSRTSSGNTIYF; cdr3_nt: TGTGCCAGCAGTCGGACATCCTCTGGAAACACCATATATTTT
j_call: TRBJ2-2; clone_size: NA; cdr3_length: 13; v_call: TRBV7-8; d_call: NA; cdr3_aa: CASSLKLTGELFF; cdr3_nt: TGTGCCAGCAGCTTAAAGTTAACCGGGGAGCTGTTTTTT
j_call: TRBJ1-3; clone_size: NA; cdr3_length: 13; v_call: TRBV2; d_call: NA; cdr3_aa: CASSVFGGNTIYF; cdr3_nt: TGTGCCAGCAGTGTTTTTGGAGGGAACACCATATATTTT
j_call: TRBJ1-2; clone_size: NA; cdr3_length: 14; v_call: TRBV27; d_call: TRBD1; cdr3_aa: CASGRQGRVYGYTF; cdr3_nt: TGTGCCAGCGGGCGACAGGGGCGGGTCTATGGCTACACCTTC
j_call: TRBJ1-3; clone_size: NA; cdr3_length: 14; v_call: TRBV3-1/TRBV3-2; d_call: TRBD1; cdr3_aa: CASSRRDSGNTIYF; cdr3_nt: TGTGCCAGCAGCCGCCGGGACAGTGGAAACACCATATATTTT
j_call: TRBJ2-2; clone_size: NA; cdr3_length: 18; v_call: TRBV4-1; d_call: TRBD2; cdr3_aa: CASSQARAGGPDTGELFF; cdr3_nt: TGCGCCAGCAGCCAAGCTCGGGCGGGGGGGCCGGACACCGGGGAGCTGTTTTTT
j_call: TRBJ2-2; clone_size: NA; cdr3_length: 16; v_call: TRBV7-7; d_call: TRBD2; cdr3_aa: CASSLEVLAGAGELFF; cdr3_nt: TGTGCCAGCAGCTTAGAGGTGCTAGCGGGGGCCGGGGAGCTGTTTTTT
j_call: TRBJ2-7; clone_size: NA; cdr3_length: 15; v_call: TRBV27; d_call: TRBD2; cdr3_aa: CASSRGAGSSYEQYF; cdr3_nt: TGTGCCAGCAGCCGCGGAGCGGGGAGCTCCTACGAGCAGTACTTC
j_call: TRBJ2-3; clone_size: NA; cdr3_length: 15; v_call: TRBV28; d_call: NA; cdr3_aa: CASSPGGGGGDTQYF; cdr3_nt: TGTGCCAGCAGTCCCGGGGGAGGGGGCGGTGATACGCAGTATTTT
j_call: TRBJ1-2; clone_size: NA; cdr3_length: 12; v_call: TRBV12-5; d_call: NA; cdr3_aa: CASGLANYGYTF; cdr3_nt: TGTGCTAGTGGTTTAGCTAACTATGGCTACACCTTC
j_call: TRBJ2-3; clone_size: NA; cdr3_length: 13; v_call: TRBV18; d_call: NA; cdr3_aa: CASSSLRGDTQYF; cdr3_nt: TGTGCCAGCTCCTCCCTTAGAGGAGATACGCAGTATTTT
j_call: TRBJ2-7; clone_size: NA; cdr3_length: 12; v_call: TRBV6-5; d_call: NA; cdr3_aa: CASSYSKNEQYF; cdr3_nt: TGTGCCAGCAGTTACTCGAAAAACGAGCAGTACTTC
j_call: TRBJ1-5; clone_size: NA; cdr3_length: 15; v_call: TRBV20-1; d_call: TRBD1; cdr3_aa: CSASTTGAPNQPQHF; cdr3_nt: TGCAGTGCTAGTACGACAGGGGCCCCCAATCAGCCCCAGCATTTT
j_call: TRBJ2-7; clone_size: NA; cdr3_length: 14; v_call: TRBV6-6; d_call: TRBD1; cdr3_aa: CASCLRQGHNEQYF; cdr3_nt: TGTGCCAGTTGTCTGAGACAGGGGCACAACGAGCAGTACTTC
j_call: TRBJ1-1; clone_size: once; cdr3_length: 13; v_call: TRBV29-1; d_call: NA; cdr3_aa: CSVSQSTPSEPFF; cdr3_nt: TGCAGCGTTTCCCAATCGACACCCAGTGAGCCTTTCTTT
j_call: TRBJ2-3; clone_size: NA; cdr3_length: 16; v_call: TRBV10-3; d_call: NA; cdr3_aa: CAITPTAGLSTDTQYF; cdr3_nt: TGTGCCATCACGCCGACGGCTGGACTTAGCACAGATACGCAGTATTTT
j_call: TRBJ1-5; clone_size: NA; cdr3_length: 17; v_call: TRBV28; d_call: NA; cdr3_aa: CASSSYSRQSIHQPQHF; cdr3_nt: TGTGCCAGCAGTTCCTACTCCCGACAGAGTATCCATCAGCCCCAGCATTTT
j_call: TRBJ2-1; clone_size: NA; cdr3_length: 12; v_call: TRBV27; d_call: NA; cdr3_aa: CASSYRLTEQFF; cdr3_nt: TGTGCCAGCAGTTACAGGTTAACTGAGCAGTTCTTC
j_call: TRBJ2-3; clone_size: NA; cdr3_length: 16; v_call: TRBV27; d_call: NA; cdr3_aa: CASSFSGHSSTDTQYF; cdr3_nt: TGTGCCAGCAGTTTTAGTGGTCACTCTAGCACAGATACGCAGTATTTT
j_call: TRBJ1-6; clone_size: NA; cdr3_length: 13; v_call: TRBV7-2; d_call: TRBD1; cdr3_aa: CASSLTGLPPLHF; cdr3_nt: TGTGCCAGCAGCTTGACAGGGCTTCCACCCCTCCACTTT
j_call: TRBJ2-7; clone_size: once; cdr3_length: 14; v_call: TRBV2; d_call: NA; cdr3_aa: CASSAHEGAYEQYF; cdr3_nt: TGTGCCAGCAGCGCCCACGAAGGAGCCTACGAGCAGTACTTC
j_call: TRBJ2-2; clone_size: NA; cdr3_length: 14; v_call: TRBV27; d_call: NA; cdr3_aa: CASRSDSITGELFF; cdr3_nt: TGTGCCAGCAGATCCGACAGTATCACCGGGGAGCTGTTTTTT
j_call: TRBJ1-4; clone_size: once; cdr3_length: 13; v_call: TRBV2; d_call: NA; cdr3_aa: CASTRDMGGKLFF; cdr3_nt: TGTGCCAGCACTCGGGACATGGGGGGAAAACTGTTTTTT
j_call: TRBJ1-2; clone_size: NA; cdr3_length: 13; v_call: TRBV2; d_call: NA; cdr3_aa: CASSDRGDYGYTF; cdr3_nt: TGTGCCAGCAGTGACAGGGGAGACTATGGCTACACCTTC